This T cell receptor beta chain was identified during a study of regulatory T cells in long-lasting Graves disease. Library construction for TCR beta used iRepertoire HTBI primers and Arm-PCR of CDR3 regions. TCRdb ran MiXCR on the multiplex PCR reads and lists one entry per CDR3 protein. The sample has around 460,000 distinct CDR3 sequences, 12% to 15% seen once. Germline CDR1 SNHLY, CDR2 FYNNEI. V was clipped by 10 bases and J by 7 bases, with 19 bases between them. The CDR3 runs to 13 residues. This clonotype was seen more than once but under ten times. The target antigen is unknown. General study points: Those with persistent disease had in common more public clonotypes (around 2,700) than new patients (approximately 890). Favored gene segments in persistent disease were TRBV28, TRBJ1-2 and TRBJ2-5.

Time point given: newly diagnosed GD, antithyroid drugs for less than 3 months. Making the TCR library involved RNA that had been extracted from PBMCs. These records were also assigned to another study, of T cells in Graves' hyperthyroidism and ophthalmopathy. That paper adds: Uncontrolled infection, other autoimmune disease, pregnancy or lactation disqualified patients from enrolment.

The specimen comprised peripheral blood mononuclear cells (PBMCs), sampled at new diagnosis, from a patient treated with antithyroid drugs. The rearrangement links TRBV2 to TRBJ1-1; D may be TRBD1 (5 bases). This TCR derives from a woman between 45 and 60 years old with Graves disease. This CDR3 is CATCLGGFVEAFF. The CDR3 region has the DNA TGTGCCACCTGTTTGGGGGGTTTTGTTGAAGCTTTCTTT.